This TCR beta chain was captured in a study of control samples from healthy donors and cancer patients. The V gene's germline CDR1 is GTSNPN and CDR2 SVGIG (reference sequence). The CDR3 loop spans 15 amino acids. Trimming shortened V by 0 bases and J by 5 bases, and 13 bases separated the two germline ends. Some clones are missing from TCRdb's copy, which holds only in-frame ones; the method was immunoSEQ multiplex PCR. The data show under 200,000 clones, 70% to 90% seen once. The receptor was isolated from a woman in her twenties or thirties in good health. This chain uses TRBV30 with TRBJ1-4, with D perhaps matching TRBD1 (6 bases). The material sequenced was blood. In DNA, the CDR3 is TGTGCCTGGAGTGTAAAATCAGGGGCCAATGAAAAACTGTTTTTT. Amino acids: CAWSVKSGANEKLFF.